Below are 21 T cell receptor beta chains sequenced from a single sample in a study of blood T cells in healthy people across ages (dated by TCRdb to the mid-2010s). The library was prepared using 5' RACE. The data were produced on an Illumina HiSeq 2500. A second roughly 6 to 12 cycle PCR used a sample-barcoded 5' primer and a J-beta primer mix. The public sequencing data were trimmed at Q25 with fastp and processed into clonotypes with MiXCR by TCRdb, which kept only in-frame beta chains. Here each entry gathers all rows of one CDR3 protein and keeps the most common genes and DNA. The sample includes roughly 800,000 distinct CDR3 sequences, with 35% to 40% observed a single time. 13% of the sample is taken by the ten largest. The specimen was blood. These receptors originate from a man between 18 and 35 years old in good health.

This chain connects TRBV12-3 or TRBV12-4 to TRBJ2-1; D is possibly TRBD1 or TRBD2 (5 bases each). This CDR3 has 14 amino acids. Trimming took 5 bases from V and 6 from J, leaving 14 bases between them. The chain's CDR3 is CASSGRQRGNEQFF. DNA of the CDR3: TGTGCCAGCAGTGGGAGACAGAGAGGCAATGAGCAGTTCTTC.

V gene TRBV9 combines with J gene TRBJ2-2; either TRBD1 or TRBD2 may supply D (6 bases each). Germline assignment: CDR1 SGDLS and CDR2 YYNGEE. The CDR3 contains 15 residues. V lost 7 bases and J lost 6, with 19 bases in between. CDR3 protein: CASAPRGASSGELFF. CDR3 nucleotides: TGTGCCAGCGCCCCTAGGGGGGCCTCGTCCGGGGAGCTGTTTTTT. The whole variable domain, remainder taken from reference TRBV9 and TRBJ2-2, is DSGVTQTPKHLITATGQRVTLRCSPRSGDLSVYWYQQSLDQGLQFLIQYYNGEERAKGNILERFSAQQFPDLHSELNLSSLELGDSALYFCASAPRGASSGELFFGEGSRLTVL.

This chain connects TRBV7-2 to TRBJ2-3; 8 bases agree with TRBD2. Germline trimming cut 5 bases from V and 8 bases from J; bases unmatched to any gene: 9. Germline CDR1 and CDR2: SGHTA and FQGNSA. CDR3 length equals 14 residues. For the CDR3, the DNA is TGTGCCAGCAGCGTAGTTGCGGGGGGAGGTACGCAGTATTTT. Residues: CASSVVAGGGTQYF.

This clonotype appeared many times. The rearrangement links TRBV12-3 or TRBV12-4 to TRBJ2-1; D is possibly TRBD1 or TRBD2 (5 bases each). V was cut by 1 base and J by 9 bases, with 22 bases left in between. CDR3 length equals 17 residues. The DNA of the CDR3 is TGTGCCAGCAGTTTAGGGGGGTTAGGGGCCCCGTTGGGTGAGCAGTTCTTC. Amino acid sequence: CASSLGGLGAPLGEQFF.

This chain links TRBV6-5 with TRBJ1-3; D gene ambiguous. The V gene's germline CDR1 is MNHEY and CDR2 SVGAGI. CDR3 length: 12 residues. The CDR3 reads CASYTAGNTIYF. The CDR3 nucleotides read TGTGCTAGCTATACGGCTGGAAACACCATATATTTT.

In its sample, this clonotype was seen a few times. This chain uses TRBV7-2 with TRBJ2-7; D tentatively reads TRBD1 or TRBD2 (5 bases each). Germline values: CDR1 SGHTA, CDR2 FQGNSA. V lost 1 base and J lost 2, with 12 bases in between. This CDR3 region has 15 residues. CDR3 protein: CASSLVLGDAYEQYF. The CDR3 DNA reads as TGTGCCAGCAGCTTAGTCCTAGGGGACGCCTACGAGCAGTACTTC. Using reference TRBV7-2 and TRBJ2-7 for the parts outside the CDR3, the full variable domain is GAGVSQSPSNKVTEKGKDVELRCDPISGHTALYWYRQSLGQGLEFLIYFQGNSAPDKSGLPSDRFSAERTGGSVSTLTIQRTQQEDSAVYLCASSLVLGDAYEQYFGPGTRLTVT.

This clonotype has more than one count but fewer than ten. The chain combines TRBV15 with TRBJ2-3; 9 positions match TRBD2. The V and J ends lost 5 bases and 1 base, in that order; junction bases with no gene match: 1. Germline V gives CDR1 LNHNV, CDR2 YYDKDF (reference sequence). This CDR3 contains 14 residues. Here the CDR3 reads CATSLAGGTDTQYF. The CDR3 bases are TGTGCCACCAGCTTAGCGGGGGGCACAGATACGCAGTATTTT.

The J gene is TRBJ1-5, the V gene TRBV20-1; D call uncertain. The germline V gene encodes CDR1 DFQATT and CDR2 SNEGSKA (reference sequence). This CDR3 has 13 amino acids. Trimming stripped 4 bases from V and 7 bases from J, with 14 bases between. DNA for the CDR3: TGCAGTGCTAAGGCCTCAGGACTGCAGCCCCAGCATTTT. Translating it yields CSAKASGLQPQHF.

This clonotype has only a few counts. The chain has TRBV12-3 or TRBV12-4 and TRBJ1-1; D unresolved. This CDR3 region has 14 residues. Trimming pared 4 bases from V and 2 bases from J, leaving 11 bases between. The CDR3 DNA is TGTGCCAGCAGTTATTCGCGAGAAAACACTGAAGCTTTCTTT. Amino acid sequence: CASSYSRENTEAFF.

This clonotype was picked up a small number of times. This chain connects TRBV10-3 to TRBJ2-3; 8 bases map to TRBD2. The trim removed 10 bases at V and 4 bases at J, leaving 4 bases unmatched. The CDR3 loop spans 12 amino acids. Germline assignment: CDR1 ENHRY and CDR2 SYGVKD. DNA for the CDR3: TGTGCCACTAACGGGGGGGCAGATACGCAGTATTTT. Translating it yields CATNGGADTQYF.

On this clonotype itself: One base away lies a much larger clone, so this may be a sequencing read error. The V call is TRBV5-5, the J call TRBJ2-1; D ambiguous. Trimming removed 4 bases at V and 10 bases at J, with 18 bases between. CDR3 length: 14 residues. Germline V gene sequence: CDR1 SGHKS, CDR2 YYEKEE (reference sequence). DNA of the CDR3: TGTGCCAGCAGCCCAACCTTGTCCTCCTACGAGCAGTTCTTC. It yields the protein CASSPTLSSYEQFF.

This clonotype was seen only a few times. V and J are TRBV20-1 and TRBJ2-3, with 10 bases fitting TRBD2. From germline, CDR1 is DFQATT and CDR2 SNEGSKA (reference sequence). V was clipped by 6 bases and J by 3 bases; unmatched bases: 12. CDR3 length: 16 amino acids. The CDR3 loop is CSALTRGLALTDTQYF. The DNA for the CDR3 is TGCAGTGCCCTCACGCGGGGACTAGCGCTTACAGATACGCAGTATTTT.

V gene TRBV7-2 combines with J gene TRBJ1-2, with 7 nucleotides matching TRBD1. The CDR3 length is 15 residues. Trimming took 5 bases from V and 4 from J; bases not matched to a gene: 10. The germline V gene encodes CDR1 SGHTA and CDR2 FQGNSA. CDR3 sequence (DNA): TGTGCCAGCAGCCCCACCCTGGGACAGAGCTATGGCTACACCTTC. Its protein product is CASSPTLGQSYGYTF.

The sample holds one count of this clonotype. This chain connects TRBV12-3 or TRBV12-4 to TRBJ2-3; D not certain. V lost 5 bases and J lost 2, with 11 bases in between. The CDR3 has 14 amino acids. The CDR3 region is CASSVVYHTDTQYF. The CDR3 DNA is TGTGCCAGCAGTGTTGTCTACCACACAGATACGCAGTATTTT.

V and J are TRBV20-1 and TRBJ1-1; D perhaps matches TRBD1 (6 bases). The V end lost 4 bases, the J end lost 1 base, and 10 bases lay between the germline ends. CDR1 is DFQATT, CDR2 SNEGSKA, per germline (reference sequence). This CDR3 has 13 amino acids. The CDR3 bases are TGCAGTGCTATAAAACAGGGGAACACTGAAGCTTTCTTT. Protein sequence: CSAIKQGNTEAFF.

This clonotype was recorded at least ten times. The chain is built from TRBV7-2 and TRBJ2-1, with D tentatively TRBD2 (6 bases). The CDR3 spans 15 residues. The V gene's germline CDR1 is SGHTA and CDR2 FQGNSA. V was pared by 8 bases and J by 0 bases, with 14 bases between. The CDR3 DNA is TGTGCCAGCCTCGGGGCGGGGTACTCCTACAATGAGCAGTTCTTC. It encodes CASLGAGYSYNEQFF. Full variable domain (outside the CDR3, taken from reference TRBV7-2 and TRBJ2-1): GAGVSQSPSNKVTEKGKDVELRCDPISGHTALYWYRQSLGQGLEFLIYFQGNSAPDKSGLPSDRFSAERTGGSVSTLTIQRTQQEDSAVYLCASLGAGYSYNEQFFGPGTRLTVL.

This clonotype has ten or more counts. The chain carries TRBV3-1 and TRBJ2-3; D is undetermined. V lost 7 bases to trimming and J lost 1 base, with 9 bases between them. Germline assignment: CDR1 LGHDT and CDR2 YNNKEL (reference sequence). The CDR3 consists of 13 residues. The CDR3 DNA reads TGTGCCAGCACGGGCCTCGGCACAGATACGCAGTATTTT. This gives the protein CASTGLGTDTQYF.

The CDR3 protein is CASILTGPNTEAFF. For the CDR3, the DNA is TGTGCCAGCATCCTGACCGGTCCGAACACTGAAGCTTTCTTT. The chain joins TRBV27 to TRBJ1-1; no definite D call. Germline V gene lookup returns CDR1 MNHEY and CDR2 SMNVEV (reference sequence). The CDR3 runs to 14 residues. V was cut by 7 bases and J by 1 base, with 13 bases left in between.

Only a few counts were recorded for this clonotype. V is TRBV3-1 and J is TRBJ1-1; 7 nucleotides align to TRBD1. Trimming removed 2 bases from V and 0 bases from J; junction bases left unmatched: 3. CDR1 is LGHDT and CDR2 is YNNKEL in the germline V gene (reference sequence). The CDR3 extends over 15 amino acids. Here the CDR3 DNA reads TGTGCCAGCAGCCAATTTGGGACAGTGAACACTGAAGCTTTCTTT. As protein: CASSQFGTVNTEAFF.

This clonotype has ten or more counts. The chain recombines TRBV12-3 or TRBV12-4 with TRBJ1-4; D not certain. V was trimmed by 6 bases and J by 8 bases, leaving 13 bases between them. The CDR3 totals 13 residues. The CDR3 protein is CASRDGRSEKLFF. CDR3 coding DNA: TGTGCCAGCAGGGACGGGCGAAGCGAAAAACTGTTTTTT.

This clonotype was picked up many times. The V call is TRBV5-1, the J call TRBJ1-2; D might be TRBD1 (5 bases). Trimming cost V 3 bases and J 0 bases, with 9 bases left between them. The CDR3 covers 14 residues. Germline CDR1 and CDR2: SGHRS and YFSETQ. CDR3 coding DNA: TGCGCCAGCAGCTCCTTGACAGCTAACTATGGCTACACCTTC. Translation: CASSSLTANYGYTF.